This is a list of T cell receptor beta chains from one sample in a study of radiotherapy plus CTLA-4 blockade in lung cancer. Produced via immunoSEQ multiplex PCR; TCRdb's table is partial and in-frame only. The repertoire holds approximately 60,000 clones, with about 80% as singletons. The sample consisted of peripheral blood, taken from a patient treated with radiotherapy plus ipilimumab. Receptors originate from a human donor with non-small cell lung cancer whose response to radiotherapy plus ipilimumab could not be evaluated. CDR3s include the opening cysteine and the closing phenylalanine or tryptophan. A D gene is named only where the DNA matches it firmly. For some rows the clone size is stated as once, few or many, or as a class when expanded; others skip it.

v_call	d_call	clone_size	j_call	cdr3_aa	cdr3_nt
TRBV19	-	few	TRBJ2-1	CASSPTGRGVDNEQFF	TGTGCCAGTAGCCCGACGGGACGCGGGGTGGACAATGAGCAGTTCTTC
TRBV7-9	-	-	TRBJ1-4	CASTGGRVGEKLFF	TGTGCCAGCACGGGGGGCAGGGTAGGCGAAAAACTGTTTTTT
TRBV4-3	TRBD1	-	TRBJ1-1	CASSPGGWNTEAFF	TGCGCCAGCAGCCCAGGGGGATGGAACACTGAAGCTTTCTTT
TRBV7-2	-	once	TRBJ1-3	CASSRPGISGNTIYF	TGTGCCAGCAGCCGTCCCGGGATCTCTGGAAACACCATATATTTT
TRBV7-9	TRBD2	-	TRBJ2-2	CASSNPMASGRAGELFF	TGTGCCAGCAGTAACCCCATGGCTAGCGGGAGGGCCGGGGAGCTGTTTTTT
TRBV19	TRBD1	-	TRBJ2-2	CASSPGTGGTGELFF	TGTGCCAGTAGTCCGGGGACAGGGGGAACCGGGGAGCTGTTTTTT
TRBV19	TRBD1	-	TRBJ1-5	CASRPDRVASNQPQHF	TGTGCCAGTAGACCCGACAGGGTGGCAAGCAATCAGCCCCAGCATTTT
TRBV9	TRBD2	once	TRBJ2-1	CASSVEGLAGDEQFF	TGTGCCAGCAGCGTAGAGGGACTAGCAGGCGATGAGCAGTTCTTC
TRBV6-6	-	once	TRBJ1-2	CASTPGSLYGYTF	TGTGCCAGCACCCCGGGAAGTCTCTATGGCTACACCTTC
TRBV5-1	TRBD1	once	TRBJ2-7	CASSLRGQGLGYEQYF	TGCGCCAGCAGCTTGCGAGGACAGGGCCTAGGGTACGAGCAGTACTTC
TRBV4-1	-	-	TRBJ2-5	CASSQGRGKGETQYF	TGCGCCAGCAGCCAAGGTCGGGGGAAGGGAGAGACCCAGTACTTC
TRBV7-9	TRBD1	-	TRBJ2-5	CASSGPDRDQETQYF	TGTGCCAGCAGCGGACCGGACAGGGACCAAGAGACCCAGTACTTC
TRBV7-9	TRBD2	-	TRBJ2-3	CASSHGGDTQYF	TGTGCCAGCAGCCACGGGGGGGATACGCAGTATTTT